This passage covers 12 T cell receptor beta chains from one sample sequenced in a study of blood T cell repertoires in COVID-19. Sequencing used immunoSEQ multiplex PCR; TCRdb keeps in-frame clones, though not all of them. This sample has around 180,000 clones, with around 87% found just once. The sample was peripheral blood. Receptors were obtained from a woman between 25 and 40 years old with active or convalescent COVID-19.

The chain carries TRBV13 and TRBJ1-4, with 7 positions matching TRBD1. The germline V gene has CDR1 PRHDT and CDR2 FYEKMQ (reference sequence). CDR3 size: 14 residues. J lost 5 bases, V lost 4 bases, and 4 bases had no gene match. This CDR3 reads CASSSQGRNEKLFF. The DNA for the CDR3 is TGTGCCAGCAGCTCACAGGGGAGAAATGAAAAACTGTTTTTT.

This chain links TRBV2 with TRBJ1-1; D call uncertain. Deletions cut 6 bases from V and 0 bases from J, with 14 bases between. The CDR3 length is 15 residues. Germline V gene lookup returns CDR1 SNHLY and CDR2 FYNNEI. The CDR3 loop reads CASSRDAPVNTEAFF. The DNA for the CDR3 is TGTGCCAGCAGCCGGGATGCTCCGGTGAACACTGAAGCTTTCTTT.

The CDR3 DNA reads TGTGCCAGCAGCGTTGTCGGGACTCCGAATGAAAAACTGTTTTTT. This gives the protein CASSVVGTPNEKLFF. This rearrangement joins TRBV7-2 to TRBJ1-4; D may be TRBD1 (5 bases). The V end lost 5 bases, the J end lost 5 bases, and 15 bases lay between the germline ends. Germline CDR1 SGHTA, CDR2 FQGNSA. The length of the CDR3 is 15 residues.

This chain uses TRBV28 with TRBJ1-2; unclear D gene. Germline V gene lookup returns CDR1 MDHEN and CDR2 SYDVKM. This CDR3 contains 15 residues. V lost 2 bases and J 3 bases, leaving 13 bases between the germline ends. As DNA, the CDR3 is TGTGCCAGCAGTTTAGGGCCTCTCGCAGACTATGGCTACACCTTC. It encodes CASSLGPLADYGYTF.

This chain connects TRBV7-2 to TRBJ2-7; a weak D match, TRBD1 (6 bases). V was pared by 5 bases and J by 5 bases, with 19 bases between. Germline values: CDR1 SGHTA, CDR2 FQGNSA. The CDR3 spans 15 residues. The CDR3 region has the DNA TGTGCCAGCAGCCCGGAAAGCAGGGGTTTCGACGAGCAGTACTTC. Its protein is CASSPESRGFDEQYF.

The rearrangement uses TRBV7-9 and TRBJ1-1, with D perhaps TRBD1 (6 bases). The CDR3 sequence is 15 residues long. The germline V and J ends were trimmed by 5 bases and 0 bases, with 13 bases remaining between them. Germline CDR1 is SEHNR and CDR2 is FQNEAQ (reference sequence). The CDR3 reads CASSRQVAMNTEAFF. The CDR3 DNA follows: TGTGCCAGCAGCCGACAGGTCGCGATGAACACTGAAGCTTTCTTT.

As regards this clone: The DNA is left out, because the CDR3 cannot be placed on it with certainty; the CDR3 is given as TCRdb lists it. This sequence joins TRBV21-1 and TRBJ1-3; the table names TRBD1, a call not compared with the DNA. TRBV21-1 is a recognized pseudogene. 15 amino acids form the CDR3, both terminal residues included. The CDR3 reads CASSKKWAAGNTIYF.

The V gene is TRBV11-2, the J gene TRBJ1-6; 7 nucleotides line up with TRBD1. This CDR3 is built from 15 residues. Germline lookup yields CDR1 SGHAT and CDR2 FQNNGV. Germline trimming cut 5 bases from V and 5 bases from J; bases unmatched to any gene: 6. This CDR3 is CASSVTGQNNSPLHF. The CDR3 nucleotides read TGTGCCAGCAGCGTAACGGGACAGAATAATTCACCCCTCCACTTT.

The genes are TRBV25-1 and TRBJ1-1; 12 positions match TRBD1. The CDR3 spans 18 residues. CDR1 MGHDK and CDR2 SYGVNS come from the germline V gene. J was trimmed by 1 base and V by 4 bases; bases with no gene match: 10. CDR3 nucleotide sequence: TGTGCCAGCAGTGGGGGACAGGGGGCAGGTCTGACGAACACTGAAGCTTTCTTT. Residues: CASSGGQGAGLTNTEAFF.

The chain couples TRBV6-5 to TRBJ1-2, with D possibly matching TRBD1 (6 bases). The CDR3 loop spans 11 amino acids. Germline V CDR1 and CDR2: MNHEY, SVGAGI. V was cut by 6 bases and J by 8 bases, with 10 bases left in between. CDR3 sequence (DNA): TGTGCCAGCAGGCAGGGGAGAGGCTACACCTTC. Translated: CASRQGRGYTF.

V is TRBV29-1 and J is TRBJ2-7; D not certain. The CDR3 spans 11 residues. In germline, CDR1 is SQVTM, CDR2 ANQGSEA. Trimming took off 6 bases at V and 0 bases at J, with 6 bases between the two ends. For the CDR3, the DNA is TGCAGCGTCCCCGTCTCCTACGAGCAGTACTTC. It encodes CSVPVSYEQYF.

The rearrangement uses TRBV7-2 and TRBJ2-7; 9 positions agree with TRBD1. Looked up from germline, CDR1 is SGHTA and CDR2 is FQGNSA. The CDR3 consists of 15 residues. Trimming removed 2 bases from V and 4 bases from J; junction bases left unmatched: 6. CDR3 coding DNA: TGTGCCAGCAGCTTACCCGGACAGGGGTGGTACGAGCAGTACTTC. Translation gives CASSLPGQGWYEQYF.